This TCR beta chain was profiled in a study of T-cell reconstitution after alpha-beta-depleted transplantation in children. The V and J ends lost 7 bases and 1 base respectively, with 13 bases between them. The CDR3 spans 14 residues. Germline-derived CDR1 and CDR2 are SGHVS and FQNEAQ. During its preparation, the TCRbeta library received unique molecular identifiers. TCRdb itself ran the PCR reads through MiXCR, one entry per CDR3 protein. The table has just under 550,000 distinct CDR3 sequences, roughly 18% seen once; the top ten hold 2.5% to 4%. The J gene is TRBJ1-2, the V gene TRBV7-8; D perhaps matches TRBD1 (6 bases). Sequences were derived from PBMCs from the stem cell graft donor, sampled from the stem cell graft. This receptor was taken from a human donor who donated a stem cell graft to a child with acute lymphoblastic leukemia. The CDR3: CASKPGGFNYGYTF. The CDR3 bases are TGTGCCAGCAAGCCCGGGGGCTTTAACTATGGCTACACCTTC.